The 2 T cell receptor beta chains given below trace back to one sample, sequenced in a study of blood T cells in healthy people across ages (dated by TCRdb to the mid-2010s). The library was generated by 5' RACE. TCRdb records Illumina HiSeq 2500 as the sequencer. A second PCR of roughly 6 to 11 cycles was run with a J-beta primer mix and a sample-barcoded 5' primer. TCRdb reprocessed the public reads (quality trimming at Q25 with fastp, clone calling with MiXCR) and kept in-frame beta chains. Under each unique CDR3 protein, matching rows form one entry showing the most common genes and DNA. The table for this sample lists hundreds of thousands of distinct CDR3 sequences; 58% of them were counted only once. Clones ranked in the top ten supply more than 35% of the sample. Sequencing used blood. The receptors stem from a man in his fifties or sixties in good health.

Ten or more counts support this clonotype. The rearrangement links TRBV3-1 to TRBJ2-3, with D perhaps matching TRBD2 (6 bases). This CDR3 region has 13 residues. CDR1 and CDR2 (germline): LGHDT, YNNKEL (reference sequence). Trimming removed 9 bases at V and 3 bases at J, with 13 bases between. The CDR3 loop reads CASGGVDTDTQYF. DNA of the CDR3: TGTGCCAGTGGCGGGGTTGATACAGATACGCAGTATTTT.

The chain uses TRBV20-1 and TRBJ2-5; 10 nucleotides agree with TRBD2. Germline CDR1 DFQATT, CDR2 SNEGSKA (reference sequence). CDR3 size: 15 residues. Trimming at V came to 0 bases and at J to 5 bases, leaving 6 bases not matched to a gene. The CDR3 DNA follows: TGCAGTGCTAGAGAAGCAGCGGGGGGGCTGGAGACCCAGTACTTC. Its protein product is CSAREAAGGLETQYF.